These 10 T cell receptor beta chains share one sample of origin, sequenced in a study of persistence of HIV-infected CD4 T cells. Cells were stimulated nonspecifically with anti-CD3/anti-CD28 magnetic beads. Responding CD4+ T cells were sorted by upregulation of both CD40 ligand and CD69. This was the immunoSEQ version 4 assay in survey mode. TCRdb keeps only in-frame clones here, not all; method: immunoSEQ multiplex PCR. This table has tens of thousands of clones, about 88% appearing once. Their specific antigens are unknown. The material was CD4+ T cells sorted from PBMCs after roughly 18-hour stimulation, obtained from a patient who received antiretroviral therapy. The receptors here all came from an adult woman with HIV who was CMV-seropositive.

As for this clone: One end of the junction does not line up with germline, which may come from a read error. The chain combines TRBV25-1 with TRBJ1-1; D perhaps matches TRBD1 (5 bases). The germline V gene has CDR1 MGHDK and CDR2 SYGVNS. This CDR3 contains 14 residues. CDR3: CASTERQGETEAFF. CDR3 DNA sequence: TGTGCCAGCACTGAACGTCAAGGGGAGACTGAAGCTTTCTTT.

The chain has TRBV6-5 and TRBJ1-4, with 7 bases identical to TRBD1. Germline V gene data show CDR1 as MNHEY and CDR2 as SVGAGI. Trimming took 8 bases from V and 4 from J; bases not matched to a gene: 10. The CDR3 is 15 residues long. The CDR3 nucleotides read TGTGCCAGCGGTAGGGACAGCCTAGATAATGAAAAACTGTTTTTT. As protein: CASGRDSLDNEKLFF.

The chain couples TRBV19 to TRBJ2-1, with 8 nucleotides matching TRBD2. The CDR3 has 15 residues. Germline V CDR1 and CDR2: LNHDA, SQIVND (reference sequence). The J segment lost 9 bases and the V segment lost 5 bases, leaving 12 bases of the junction unmatched. The DNA for the CDR3 is TGTGCCAGTAGTCAGCGGGGACTAGAAGGAATTGAGCAGTTCTTC. The encoded protein is CASSQRGLEGIEQFF.

The genes are TRBV12-5 and TRBJ2-2, with TRBD1 matching 11 bases. The V gene end was trimmed by 5 bases and the J gene end by 5 bases; junction bases not matched to a gene: 4. The germline gives CDR1 LGHNT, CDR2 FRNRAP. The CDR3 covers 15 residues. Here the CDR3 reads CASGPGQGETGELFF. DNA for the CDR3: TGTGCTAGTGGTCCGGGACAGGGGGAAACCGGGGAGCTGTTTTTT.

This chain connects TRBV5-5 to TRBJ2-3; TRBD1 is a possible D gene (6 bases). The CDR3 runs to 17 residues. The V end was cut by 0 bases, the J end by 0 bases, with 14 bases between. Germline loops: CDR1 SGHKS, CDR2 YYEKEE (reference sequence). CDR3 residues: CASSLGQARTSTDTQYF. The CDR3 DNA reads TGTGCCAGCAGCTTGGGACAGGCACGAACTAGCACAGATACGCAGTATTTT.

This clone was observed a handful of times. The chain couples TRBV2 to TRBJ1-1; D is unclear. V shed 2 bases and J shed 7 bases, with 11 bases lying between them. The germline V gene has CDR1 SNHLY and CDR2 FYNNEI. This CDR3 has 13 residues. In nucleotides, the CDR3 is TGTGCCAGCAGTGAACAGGCAGGCGGTGAAGCTTTCTTT. It encodes CASSEQAGGEAFF.

This chain joins TRBV5-4 and TRBJ1-2, with TRBD1 as a possible D gene (6 bases). The germline V and J ends were trimmed by 3 bases and 8 bases, with 14 bases remaining between them. This CDR3 region has 13 residues. Germline CDR1 is SGHNT and CDR2 is YYREEE (reference sequence). Written as DNA, the CDR3 is TGTGCCAGCAGCTCACAGGGCCAGGGGGGCTACACCTTC. As protein: CASSSQGQGGYTF.

This rearrangement joins TRBV10-3 to TRBJ2-7; 7 bases are a match to TRBD1. The CDR3 has 13 residues. Germline CDR1 ENHRY, CDR2 SYGVKD. The V gene end was trimmed by 8 bases and the J gene end by 5 bases; junction bases not matched to a gene: 9. The CDR3 nucleotides are TGTGCCATCTGTACAGGGGATACGGACGAGCAGTACTTC. This translates into CAICTGDTDEQYF.

The chain recombines TRBV27 with TRBJ1-6, with D maybe TRBD1 (5 bases). Germline V lookup: CDR1 MNHEY, CDR2 SMNVEV (reference sequence). The CDR3 is 17 amino acids. Trimming cost V 3 bases and J 0 bases, with 12 bases left between them. The DNA for the CDR3 is TGTGCCAGCAGTTTTTGGGGGGTCAGCTCCTATAATTCACCCCTCCACTTT. It encodes CASSFWGVSSYNSPLHF.

A single count supports this clone. V and J are TRBV7-3 and TRBJ2-3; D unclear. Trimming stripped 0 bases from V and 4 bases from J, with 8 bases between. Germline V gene data show CDR1 as SGHTA and CDR2 as FQGTGA. CDR3 length equals 14 residues. The CDR3 sequence: CASSLTRTADTQYF. CDR3 bases: TGTGCCAGCAGCTTAACTCGAACCGCAGATACGCAGTATTTT. The full variable domain, completed using reference TRBV7-3 and TRBJ2-3, is GAGVSQTPSNKVTEKGKYVELRCDPISGHTALYWYRQSLGQGPEFLIYFQGTGAADDSGLPNDRFFAVRPEGSVSTLKIQRTERGDSAVYLCASSLTRTADTQYFGPGTRLTVL.